The 19 T cell receptor beta chains below come from one sample, sequenced in a study of high-grade serous ovarian cancer treatment subgroups. Tumor tissue was taken before any definitive surgery or chemotherapy was given. The protocol was immunoSEQ multiplex PCR, while the TCRdb copy is restricted to in-frame clones and leaves out a portion. The sample has about 2,500 clones; about 75% are singletons. The sequenced sample consisted of tumor tissue. The receptor source for this set is a human donor with high-grade serous ovarian cancer.

The rearrangement links TRBV5-1 to TRBJ2-3; weak D call: TRBD1 (6 bases). The V gene's germline CDR1 is SGHRS and CDR2 YFSETQ. CDR3 size: 15 residues. V was pared by 0 bases and J by 5 bases, with 13 bases between. The CDR3 DNA reads TGCGCCAGCAGCTTGGGGGCGGCACAGGGAGATACGCAGTATTTT. This codes for CASSLGAAQGDTQYF.

In this sample, this clone turned up once. The chain recombines TRBV21-1 with TRBJ1-5. TRBV21-1 is described as a pseudogene. This CDR3 has 14 residues. CDR3 loop: CASTPRGSNQPQHF. CDR3 DNA sequence: TGTGCCAGCACCCCGCGGGGTAGCAATCAGCCCCAGCATTTT.

The J gene is TRBJ1-2, the V gene TRBV18; D may be TRBD1 (5 bases). The V end lost 2 bases, the J end lost 3 bases, and 10 bases lay between the germline ends. The germline gives CDR1 KGHSH, CDR2 LQKENI. The CDR3 sequence is 14 residues long. The CDR3 DNA sequence: TGTGCCAGCTCACCATATCAGGGAGACTATGGCTACACCTTC. Residues: CASSPYQGDYGYTF.

The chain is built from TRBV5-8 and TRBJ2-5; tentative D call: TRBD2 (5 bases). The V gene lost 1 base and the J gene lost 5 bases, with 12 bases spanning the gap. The CDR3 contains 14 residues. CDR1 SGHTS and CDR2 YDEGEE come from the germline V gene. The CDR3 coding sequence is TGTGCCAGCAGCTTGCCCCCTGGGGAGGAGACCCAGTACTTC. This encodes CASSLPPGEETQYF.

The chain links TRBV9 to TRBJ1-2, with TRBD1 matching 9 bases. Germline-derived CDR1 and CDR2 are SGDLS and YYNGEE. CDR3 size: 13 residues. Trimming at V came to 0 bases and at J to 14 bases, leaving 8 bases not matched to a gene. The CDR3 loop reads CASSVAKGQGKTF. The CDR3, as DNA: TGTGCCAGCAGCGTAGCAAAGGGACAGGGAAAAACCTTC.

The chain uses TRBV27 and TRBJ2-5; 7 bases are shared with TRBD2. Germline V gene sequence: CDR1 MNHEY, CDR2 SMNVEV (reference sequence). The CDR3 is made up of 15 amino acids. The junction had 7 bases not matched to a gene; V was cut back by 1 base and J by 5 bases. The CDR3 coding sequence is TGTGCCAGCAGTTTATGGGGGGGAATGTTGGAGACCCAGTACTTC. It codes for CASSLWGGMLETQYF.

As DNA, the CDR3 is TGTGCCAGCAGCCGTAGCGGGGGAAACACCGGGGAGCTGTTTTTT. It translates to CASSRSGGNTGELFF. The chain couples TRBV9 to TRBJ2-2; 9 bases are shared with TRBD2. CDR1 is SGDLS, CDR2 YYNGEE, per germline. The CDR3 is 15 amino acids. V shed 4 bases and J 2 bases; nucleotides not matched to a gene: 3.

V is TRBV19 and J is TRBJ2-3, with 10 bases lining up with TRBD2. The CDR3 extends over 13 amino acids. J lost 8 bases, V lost 7 bases, and 6 bases had no gene match. Looked up from germline, CDR1 is LNHDA and CDR2 is SQIVND (reference sequence). The CDR3 DNA sequence: TGTGCCAGTACTAGCGGGGGTGTAGCTACGCAGTATTTT. It yields the protein CASTSGGVATQYF.

The chain carries TRBV6-1 and TRBJ1-2, with D possibly TRBD1 on 5 matching bases. V was shortened by 6 bases and J by 8 bases, with 13 bases between the two germline ends. This CDR3 is 12 amino acids long. Germline V CDR1 and CDR2: MNHNS, SASEGT. CDR3 amino acids: CASREGTRGYTF. DNA of the CDR3: TGTGCCAGCAGGGAGGGGACGCGGGGCTACACCTTC.

A word on this clone: Other DNA sequences from this sample encode an identical CDR3 as well. The V gene is TRBV9, the J gene TRBJ2-7; D uncertain. This CDR3 is built from 14 residues. Per the germline V gene, CDR1 is SGDLS and CDR2 is YYNGEE. V lost 0 bases, J lost 0 bases, and 7 bases lay in between. CDR3 sequence reads: CASSVVPSSYEQYF. For the CDR3, the DNA is TGTGCCAGCAGCGTAGTGCCGAGCTCCTACGAGCAGTACTTC.

This chain joins TRBV7-2 and TRBJ1-2; 12 bases agree with TRBD1. Looked up from germline, CDR1 is SGHTA and CDR2 is FQGNSA. This CDR3 region has 15 residues. The V segment lost 1 base and the J segment 7 bases; nucleotides outside the gene matches: 4. CDR3 protein: CASSLVGTGGSGYTF. The CDR3 region has the DNA TGTGCCAGCAGCTTAGTGGGGACAGGGGGCTCTGGCTACACCTTC.

CDR3 DNA: TGTGCCAGCAGCCAAGCGGGGGCCGGCAATCAGCCCCAGCATTTT. Translating it yields CASSQAGAGNQPQHF. The chain joins TRBV4-2 to TRBJ1-5; possibly TRBD1 for D (6 bases). The CDR3 loop spans 15 amino acids. Per germline, CDR1 LGHNA and CDR2 YNFKEQ. V was shortened by 1 base and J by 2 bases, with 9 bases between the two germline ends.

This clone has only one observation. The V call is TRBV10-2, the J call TRBJ1-1; D might be TRBD1 (5 bases). Per germline, CDR1 WSHSY and CDR2 SAAADI. The CDR3 has 14 residues. The germline V and J ends were trimmed by 5 bases and 5 bases, with 15 bases remaining between them. CDR3 sequence (DNA): TGCGCCAGCAGTACGGACGGGGGAGGTACTGAAGCTTTCTTT. Translating gives CASSTDGGGTEAFF.

This clone was counted only a few times. This chain links TRBV6-5 with TRBJ2-3; 8 bases align to TRBD2. V lost 4 bases and J lost 4; bases outside the gene matches: 7. Per germline, CDR1 MNHEY and CDR2 SVGAGI. This CDR3 spans 15 amino acids. The CDR3 DNA reads as TGTGCCAGCAGTTCCCCCGGGACTAGGGCAGATACGCAGTATTTT. Amino acids: CASSSPGTRADTQYF.

V usage is TRBV5-4 and J usage is TRBJ2-1; 9 bases are shared with TRBD2. The germline gives CDR1 SGHNT, CDR2 YYREEE (reference sequence). Trimming removed 4 bases from V and 5 bases from J; junction bases left unmatched: 10. The CDR3 runs 16 residues. CDR3 nucleotides: TGTGCCAGCAGCAGATTAGCGGGGGCCCGAAACAATGAGCAGTTCTTC. It is translated as CASSRLAGARNNEQFF.

The chain couples TRBV21-1 to TRBJ2-1; the table gives TRBD2 as D, unverified against the DNA. TRBV21-1 is labeled a pseudogene. The CDR3 is made up of 20 amino acids. The CDR3 DNA follows: TGTGCCAGCATCGACCTACACTGGACTAGCGGGGGGGGTAACTACAATGAGCAGTTCTTC. It yields the protein CASIDLHWTSGGGNYNEQFF.

The J gene is TRBJ1-2, the V gene TRBV5-5; 12 bases map to TRBD1. The CDR3 length is 13 residues. V trimming: 3 bases; J trimming: 8 bases; junction bases outside the gene matches: 2. The germline CDR1 and CDR2 sequences are SGHKS and YYEKEE (reference sequence). The CDR3 sequence is CASSYGTGGGYTF. The CDR3 DNA reads as TGTGCCAGCAGCTACGGGACAGGGGGCGGCTACACCTTC. The full variable domain, its missing parts supplied by reference TRBV5-5 and TRBJ1-2, is DAGVTQSPTHLIKTRGQQVTLRCSPISGHKSVSWYQQVLGQGPQFIFQYYEKEERGRGNFPDRFSARQFPNYSSELNVNALLLGDSALYLCASSYGTGGGYTFGSGTRLTVV.

The chain couples TRBV15 to TRBJ2-1, with 7 bases fitting TRBD1. The CDR3 has 15 amino acids. In germline, CDR1 is LNHNV, CDR2 YYDKDF (reference sequence). The V gene end was trimmed by 4 bases and the J gene end by 8 bases; junction bases not matched to a gene: 11. The CDR3 DNA is TGTGCCACCAGCAAAGACAGGGTCAGTTACGATGAGCAGTTCTTC. It specifies CATSKDRVSYDEQFF.

There are a few counts of this clone. The chain is built from TRBV7-9 and TRBJ1-2, with D uncertain. The V and J ends lost 6 bases and 8 bases respectively, with 22 bases between them. This CDR3 region has 15 residues. Germline CDR1 is SEHNR and CDR2 is FQNEAQ (reference sequence). CDR3 loop: CASSNDPGVSGGYTF. In DNA form, the CDR3 reads TGTGCCAGCAGTAACGATCCGGGAGTCTCAGGAGGCTACACCTTC.